The sequence of this TCR beta chain was determined in a study of CD8 T cells in Susac syndrome. The CDR3 consists of 15 residues. Germline V CDR1 and CDR2: DFQATT, SNEGSKA (reference sequence). Trimming took 5 bases from V and 3 from J; bases not matched to a gene: 7. RNA was extracted with the RNeasy kit, and a quantity of about 0.45 to 1 ug was reverse transcribed using random hexamers. An immunoSEQ multiplex PCR generated amplified TCR beta CDR3 products spanning 54 Vbeta and 13 Jbeta. Each CDR3 protein gets one entry after TCRdb re-called the immunoSEQ multiplex PCR reads with MiXCR. The sample consists of about 150,000 distinct CDR3 sequences, just under 97% of them appearing once.

This receptor was obtained from a human donor with multiple sclerosis. V is TRBV20-1 and J is TRBJ1-2; 12 bases are shared with TRBD1. Sequencing used CD8+ T cells from PBMCs. CDR3 coding DNA: TGCAGTGCTCCCCGGGACAGGGGGCGCGACTATGGCTACACCTTC. The encoded protein is CSAPRDRGRDYGYTF.